These 14 T cell receptor beta chains were sequenced from one sample in a study of identical twins. TCRdb recomputed calls from the 5' RACE reads with MiXCR, one row per CDR3 protein. The sample consists of 1.5 million to 2 million distinct CDR3 sequences, 32% of them appearing once. Material: cord blood. Source of these receptors: a newborn girl in good health.

This clonotype has a handful of counts. This chain joins TRBV27 and TRBJ2-3; TRBD2 matches 7 bases. This CDR3 contains 19 residues. Germline V lookup: CDR1 MNHEY, CDR2 SMNVEV (reference sequence). The J segment lost 0 bases and the V segment lost 9 bases, leaving 21 bases of the junction unmatched. The CDR3 DNA reads as TGTGCCAGGCCTTCGATCTTGGCGGGAGTCGGCCATAGCACAGATACGCAGTATTTT. Protein sequence: CARPSILAGVGHSTDTQYF.

The chain employs TRBV20-1 and TRBJ1-5; possible D gene TRBD1, 6 bases. Germline CDR1 and CDR2: DFQATT and SNEGSKA (reference sequence). Trimming left V 5 bases short and J 0 bases short, with 14 bases between. CDR3 length equals 15 residues. The CDR3 protein is CSASEQGLSNQPQHF. In nucleotides, the CDR3 is TGCAGTGCTTCCGAACAGGGACTTAGCAATCAGCCCCAGCATTTT.

This clonotype was seen ten or more times. This chain links TRBV27 with TRBJ2-1, with no clear D. The CDR3 runs 12 residues. Per germline, CDR1 MNHEY and CDR2 SMNVEV (reference sequence). Trimming removed 4 bases at V and 9 bases at J, with 10 bases between. CDR3 protein: CASSSNGFEQFF. In DNA form, the CDR3 reads TGTGCCAGCAGTTCAAATGGTTTTGAGCAGTTCTTC.

This clonotype was detected ten times or more. The V gene is TRBV28, the J gene TRBJ2-3; TRBD2 matches 9 bases. The germline V gene has CDR1 MDHEN and CDR2 SYDVKM. V dropped 3 bases and J dropped 2; count of bases not matched to a gene: 6. CDR3 size: 16 residues. This CDR3 reads CASSLGTSLYTDTQYF. CDR3 in DNA: TGTGCCAGCAGTTTGGGGACTAGCCTATACACAGATACGCAGTATTTT.

This clonotype was detected a few times. The gene calls are TRBV5-1 and TRBJ1-2; D uncertain. The CDR3 loop spans 13 amino acids. CDR1 and CDR2 (germline): SGHRS, YFSETQ. The V end was cut by 1 base, the J end by 6 bases, with 10 bases between. CDR3: CASSLFGEDGYTF. The CDR3 nucleotides read TGCGCCAGCAGCTTGTTCGGGGAAGATGGCTACACCTTC.

V gene TRBV4-1 combines with J gene TRBJ2-4; 8 bases align to TRBD1. Judging by the DNA end, TRBJ2-7 fits better; the J call may be wrong. CDR1 is MGHRA, CDR2 YSYEKL, per germline. CDR3 length equals 16 residues. The DNA of the CDR3 is TGCGCCAGCAGCCGGACCACCGGACAGGGTGGGTACGAGCAGTACTTC. Protein sequence: CASSRTTGQGGYEQYF.

Many counts were recorded for this clonotype. The chain carries TRBV7-6 and TRBJ2-7; D gene uncertain. The germline V gene encodes CDR1 SGHVS and CDR2 FNYEAQ. CDR3 length: 13 residues. V was clipped by 2 bases and J by 3 bases, with 8 bases between them. The CDR3 region has the DNA TGTGCCAGCAGCTTAAATAGCTTCTACGAGCAGTACTTC. This codes for CASSLNSFYEQYF.

A few counts support this clonotype. This chain joins TRBV20-1 and TRBJ1-1, with TRBD1 matching 7 bases. V gave up 5 bases and J gave up 5 bases; unmatched junction bases: 11. The CDR3 is made up of 14 amino acids. Per the germline V gene, CDR1 is DFQATT and CDR2 is SNEGSKA (reference sequence). The CDR3 region is CSAPMDRWETEAFF. The CDR3 DNA follows: TGCAGTGCTCCCATGGACAGGTGGGAGACTGAAGCTTTCTTT.

V and J are TRBV15 and TRBJ2-1; the match to TRBD2 covers 9 bases. The J call is doubtful: the DNA matches TRBJ2-7 better. Germline values: CDR1 LNHNV, CDR2 YYDKDF (reference sequence). The CDR3 length is 15 residues. The CDR3 bases are TGTGCCACCAGCCGTATGAGACTAGCGGACAATGAGCAGTACTTC. Translated: CATSRMRLADNEQYF.

This clonotype was seen a few times. This sequence joins TRBV4-1 and TRBJ2-7, with TRBD1 identical over 10 bases. CDR1 is MGHRA and CDR2 is YSYEKL in the germline V gene. V shed 3 bases, J shed 4 bases, and the junction held 6 bases outside the gene matches. The CDR3 is 15 residues long. The CDR3 DNA reads TGCGCCAGCAGCCAGGGGACAGGGGCCCCGTACGAGCAGTACTTC. Its translation is CASSQGTGAPYEQYF.

This clonotype appeared a few times. The rearrangement uses TRBV6-6 and TRBJ2-7, with a weak D call TRBD1 (6 bases). Germline V gene lookup returns CDR1 MNHNY and CDR2 SVGAGI (reference sequence). The CDR3 extends over 14 amino acids. V was clipped by 2 bases and J by 0 bases, with 8 bases between them. CDR3 bases: TGTGCCAGCAGTTACCCGGGACACTCCTACGAGCAGTACTTC. This codes for CASSYPGHSYEQYF.

The chain carries TRBV7-2 and TRBJ1-1; TRBD1 matches at 10 bases. Germline assignment: CDR1 SGHTA and CDR2 FQGNSA. This CDR3 comprises 15 residues. The V gene end was trimmed by 4 bases and the J gene end by 5 bases; junction bases not matched to a gene: 7. CDR3 bases: TGTGCCAGCAGCTCACGACAGGGGGCAGGGACTGAAGCTTTCTTT. This sequence encodes CASSSRQGAGTEAFF.

This rearrangement joins TRBV21-1 to TRBJ2-7. TRBV21-1 is described as a pseudogene. This CDR3 has 15 amino acids. CDR3 in amino acids: CASSKGREASYEQYF. The DNA of the CDR3 is TGTGCCAGCAGCAAAGGGCGGGAGGCGTCCTACGAGCAGTACTTC.

The chain has TRBV20-1 and TRBJ1-6; D not resolved. The CDR3 has 14 residues. The ends were cut back, 3 bases at V and 1 base at J, with 7 bases in the middle. Germline CDR1 is DFQATT and CDR2 is SNEGSKA (reference sequence). The CDR3 here is CSASRRSYNSPLHF. The CDR3 nucleotides read TGCAGTGCTAGTCGGAGATCCTATAATTCACCCCTCCACTTT.